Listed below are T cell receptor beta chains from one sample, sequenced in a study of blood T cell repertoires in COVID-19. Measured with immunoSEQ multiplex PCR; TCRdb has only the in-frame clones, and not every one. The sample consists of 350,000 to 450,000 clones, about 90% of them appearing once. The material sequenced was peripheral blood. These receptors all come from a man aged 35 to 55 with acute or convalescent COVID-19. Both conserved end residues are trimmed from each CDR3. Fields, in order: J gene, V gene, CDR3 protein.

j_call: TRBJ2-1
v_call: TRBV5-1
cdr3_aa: ASRPGQGNYNEQF

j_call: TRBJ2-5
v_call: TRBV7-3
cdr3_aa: ASSSDRGRETQY

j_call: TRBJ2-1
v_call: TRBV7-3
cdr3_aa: ASSPAGVNNEQF

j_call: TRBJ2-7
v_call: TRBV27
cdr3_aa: ASSKTSGYEQY

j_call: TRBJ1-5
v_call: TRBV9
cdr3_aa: ASSKRGDQVGQPQH

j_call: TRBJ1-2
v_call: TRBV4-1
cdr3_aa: ASSQWDRGAYGYT

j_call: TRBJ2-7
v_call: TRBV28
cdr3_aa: ASSLLAEASYEQY

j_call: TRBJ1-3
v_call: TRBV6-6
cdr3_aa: ASSRDILRSGNTIY

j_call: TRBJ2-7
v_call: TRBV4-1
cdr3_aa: ASSRGGSSYEQY

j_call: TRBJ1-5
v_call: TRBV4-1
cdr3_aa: ASSQDGENQPQH

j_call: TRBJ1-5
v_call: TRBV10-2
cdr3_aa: ASSETGNQPQH

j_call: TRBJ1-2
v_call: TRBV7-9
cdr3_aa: ASSLGRVTNHGYT

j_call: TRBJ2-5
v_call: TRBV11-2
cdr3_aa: ASSSTSQETQY

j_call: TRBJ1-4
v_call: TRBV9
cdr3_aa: ASSPRTGMDEKLF

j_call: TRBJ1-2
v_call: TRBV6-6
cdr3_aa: ASSLPGQGSNYGYT

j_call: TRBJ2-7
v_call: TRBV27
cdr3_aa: ASSLSGRAGRYEQY

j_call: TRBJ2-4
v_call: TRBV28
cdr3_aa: ASSLAIDGAKNIQY

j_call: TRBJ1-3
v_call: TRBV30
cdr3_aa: AWSPGGEGNTIY

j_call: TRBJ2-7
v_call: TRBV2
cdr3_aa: ASDRDRRTYEQY